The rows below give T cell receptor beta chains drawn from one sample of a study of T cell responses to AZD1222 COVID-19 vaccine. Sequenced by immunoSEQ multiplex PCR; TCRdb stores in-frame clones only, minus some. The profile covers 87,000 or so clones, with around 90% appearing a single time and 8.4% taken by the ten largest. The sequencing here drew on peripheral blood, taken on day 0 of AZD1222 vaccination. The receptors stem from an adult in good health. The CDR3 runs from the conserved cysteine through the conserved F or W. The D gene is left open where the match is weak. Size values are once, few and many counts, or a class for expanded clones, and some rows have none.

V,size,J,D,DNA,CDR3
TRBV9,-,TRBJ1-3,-,TGTGCCAGCAGCGTAGTTCCAGATGGCCGTGGAGGAAACACCATATATTTT,CASSVVPDGRGGNTIYF
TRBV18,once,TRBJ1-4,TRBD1,TGTGCCAGCTCACCAAGGACAGGACTTGGAGATGAAAAACTGTTTTTT,CASSPRTGLGDEKLFF
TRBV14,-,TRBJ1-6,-,TGTGCCAGCAGCGTCGACAGCTCCTATAATTCACCCCTCCACTTT,CASSVDSSYNSPLHF
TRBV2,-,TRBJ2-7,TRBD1,TGTGCCAGCCGACACACAGGGGAGTACTTC,CASRHTGEYF
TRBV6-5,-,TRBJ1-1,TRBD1,TGTGCCAGCAGACGGGACAGAATGAACACTGAAGCTTTCTTT,CASRRDRMNTEAFF
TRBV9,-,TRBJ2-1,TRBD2,TGTGCCAGCAGCCCCCGACTAGCGGGGGGGAATGAGCAGTTCTTC,CASSPRLAGGNEQFF
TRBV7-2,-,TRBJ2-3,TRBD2,TGTGCCAGCAGCTTAGCGGGCCGGCTAGCGGGGGGGCCCGCAGATACGCAGTATTTT,CASSLAGRLAGGPADTQYF
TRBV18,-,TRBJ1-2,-,TGTGCCAGCTCACGGAGCACAGACTTTGGCTACACCTTC,CASSRSTDFGYTF
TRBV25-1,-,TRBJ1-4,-,TGTGCCAGCAGTGATTCGGTCAGGGTATACAATGAAAAACTGTTTTTT,CASSDSVRVYNEKLFF
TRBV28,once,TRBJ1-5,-,TGTGCCAGCAGCCCCCAGGAGGTTCAGCCCCAGCATTTT,CASSPQEVQPQHF
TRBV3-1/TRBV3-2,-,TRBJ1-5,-,TGTGCCAGCAGCCAAGAATGGGATAAGGCAGTCGTGGTTGGAAGTGGGGGACCCAGGCATTTT,CASSQEWDKAVVVGSGGPRHF
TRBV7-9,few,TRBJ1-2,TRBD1,TGTGCCAGCAGCTTTAGCGGACAGGGGAACACCTTC,CASSFSGQGNTF
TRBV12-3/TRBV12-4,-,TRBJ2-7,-,TGTGCCAGCAGTTCCCCGAACTTCTACGAGCAGTACTTC,CASSSPNFYEQYF
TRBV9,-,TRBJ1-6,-,TGTGCCAGCAGCGTAGCTAGGGATAGCTCCTATAATTCACCCCTCCACTTT,CASSVARDSSYNSPLHF
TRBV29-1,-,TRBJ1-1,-,TGCAGCGAAAGGGCCTGGGACACTGAAGCTTTCTTT,CSERAWDTEAFF
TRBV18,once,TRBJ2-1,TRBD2,TGTGCCAGCTCCCAGAGTCATGGGCTAGCGGCCTACAATGAGCAGTTCTTC,CASSQSHGLAAYNEQFF
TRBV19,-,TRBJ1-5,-,TGTGCCAGTAGTAAGGGGGGAGACCCCTCCAATCAGCCCCAGCATTTT,CASSKGGDPSNQPQHF
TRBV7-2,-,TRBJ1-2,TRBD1,TGTGCCAGCAGCCCCAGGGGGCTCTACGATGGCTACACCTTC,CASSPRGLYDGYTF
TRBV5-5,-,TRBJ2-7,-,TGTGCCAGCAGCCCCCCCGACAGTTTGGGCTACGAGCAGTACTTC,CASSPPDSLGYEQYF
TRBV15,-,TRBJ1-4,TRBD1,TGTGCCACCAGCGTACCGGGACAGGTTAATGAAAAACTGTTTTTT,CATSVPGQVNEKLFF
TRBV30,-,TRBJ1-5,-,TGTGCCTGGAGTGGGGTCGGCAGGAATAATCAGCCCCAGCATTTT,CAWSGVGRNNQPQHF
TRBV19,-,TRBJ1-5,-,TGTGCCAGTAGTAAAGGACAGCCTATAGCGCCCCAGCATTTT,CASSKGQPIAPQHF
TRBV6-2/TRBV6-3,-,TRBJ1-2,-,TGTGCCAGCAGCCAGACGGCCCTACTTGGCTACACCTTC,CASSQTALLGYTF
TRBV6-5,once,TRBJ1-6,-,TGTGTCACAGGACAGAGCTCCTATAATTCACCCCTCCACTTT,CVTGQSSYNSPLHF
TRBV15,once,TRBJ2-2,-,TGTGCCACCAGCAGAGTTCCAGGATACACCGGGGAGCTGTTTTTT,CATSRVPGYTGELFF
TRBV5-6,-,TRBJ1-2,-,TGTGCCAGCAGCTTCGATAGGACACAGGGCTACACCTTC,CASSFDRTQGYTF
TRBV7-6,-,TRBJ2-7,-,TGTGCCAGCAGCTCTAGGACCACCTACGAGCAGTACTTC,CASSSRTTYEQYF
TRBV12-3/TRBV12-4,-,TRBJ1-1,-,TGTGCCAGCAGTAAACGACAGAACACTGAAGCTTTCTTT,CASSKRQNTEAFF
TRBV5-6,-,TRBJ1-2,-,TGTGCCAGCGTCTCCGAGTATGGCTACACCTTC,CASVSEYGYTF
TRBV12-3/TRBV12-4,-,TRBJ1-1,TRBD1,TGTGCCAGCGGACAGGGTAAGACTGAAGCTTTCTTT,CASGQGKTEAFF
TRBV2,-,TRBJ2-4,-,TGTGCCAGCGAGATCTCCCAAGGGATTTTTGAAAACATTCAGTACTTC,CASEISQGIFENIQYF
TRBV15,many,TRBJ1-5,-,TGTGCCACCAGCAGGGGTGGACAGTCCCACGGGCCCCAGCATTTT,CATSRGGQSHGPQHF
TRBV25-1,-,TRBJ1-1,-,TGTGCCAGCAGTGCGGGATTCATGAACACTGAAGCTTTCTTT,CASSAGFMNTEAFF
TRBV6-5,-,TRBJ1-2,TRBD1,TGTGCCAGCAGCACGGACAGGACCTTCACCTTC,CASSTDRTFTF
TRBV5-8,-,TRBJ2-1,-,TGTGCCAGCAGCTTGGTTTCGGTGGTAAATGAGCAGTTCTTC,CASSLVSVVNEQFF
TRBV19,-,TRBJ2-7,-,TGTGCCAGTAGTATATTTTGGGGGCCACACGAGCAGTACTTC,CASSIFWGPHEQYF
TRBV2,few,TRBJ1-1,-,TGTGCCAGCAGCAGCAGCTGGGGGACTGAAGCTTTCTTT,CASSSSWGTEAFF
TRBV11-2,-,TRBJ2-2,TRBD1,TGTGCCAGCAGCTACCCGGGACAGGGGATGAACGGGGAGCTGTTTTTT,CASSYPGQGMNGELFF
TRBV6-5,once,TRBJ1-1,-,TGTGCCAGCAGTTACTCTGGCGGGGGCGGGACTGAAGCTTTCTTT,CASSYSGGGGTEAFF
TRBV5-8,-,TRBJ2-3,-,TGTGCCAGCAGCCGAGGGAATTTGTGGGGGGGCGGAGATACGCAGTATTTT,CASSRGNLWGGGDTQYF
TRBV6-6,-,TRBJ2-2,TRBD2,TGTGCCAGCAGTTACGGGACTACCACCGGGGAGCTGTTTTTT,CASSYGTTTGELFF
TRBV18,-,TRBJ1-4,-,TGTGCCAGCTCACGACTAAGGGCCCTTAATGAAAAACTGTTTTTT,CASSRLRALNEKLFF
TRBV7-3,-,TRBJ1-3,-,TGTGCCAGCAGCCGGGAGGCTGGAAACACCATATATTTT,CASSREAGNTIYF
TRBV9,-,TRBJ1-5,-,TGTGCCAGCAGCTCCCGGACGGTATGGAGCAATCAGCCCCAGCATTTT,CASSSRTVWSNQPQHF
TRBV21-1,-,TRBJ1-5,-,TGTGCCAGCAGGTCCAGAGTAAATCAGCCCCAGCATTTT,CASRSRVNQPQHF